This T cell receptor (beta chain) appears in the sequencing data of a study of T cells in Graves' hyperthyroidism and ophthalmopathy. With 1 base removed from V and 4 bases from J, the gap between germline ends came to 8 bases. The CDR3 has 13 residues. Germline V gene lookup returns CDR1 LNHNV and CDR2 YYDKDF (reference sequence). This clonotype showed up many times. Researchers took RNA transcripts and amplified the TCR beta CDR3 regions from them. The HTBI primer set served for first-round RT-PCR of the TCR CDR3. TCRdb recomputed calls from the multiplex PCR reads with MiXCR, one row per CDR3 protein. This sample has hundreds of thousands of distinct CDR3 sequences, with around 45% found just once.

Material for sequencing was peripheral blood or thyroid tissue (not recorded which). The source is a woman aged 18-35 years with Graves' hyperthyroidism. The rearrangement joins TRBV15 to TRBJ2-7; D gene ambiguous. CDR3 sequence (DNA): TGTGCCACCAGCAGAGCCCGTTTTTACGAGCAGTACTTC. Residues: CATSRARFYEQYF.